What follows are 21 T cell receptor beta chains derived from one specimen sequenced in a study of OX40 agonist ivuxolimab in advanced cancers. Assay used: immunoSEQ multiplex PCR; TCRdb lists only in-frame clones, some missing. This repertoire shows 60,000 to 80,000 clones, approximately 82% found once; its top ten account for around 1.7%. Sequencing was performed on CD4+ or CD8+ T cells sorted from blood, taken in a trial of the OX40 agonist ivuxolimab. Every receptor here comes from an adult with an advanced solid tumor such as melanoma, head and neck, liver or kidney cancer.

The chain recombines TRBV30 with TRBJ2-1, with 10 bases matching TRBD1. The CDR3 length is 14 residues. Germline CDR1 reads GTSNPN; CDR2 reads SVGIG (reference sequence). V shed 4 bases, J shed 4 bases, and the junction held 4 bases outside the gene matches. The CDR3 region has the DNA TGTGCCTGGAAACGGGACAGGGGTTACAATGAGCAGTTCTTC. Translated: CAWKRDRGYNEQFF.

The rearrangement joins TRBV4-1 to TRBJ2-3; maybe TRBD2 (5 bases). Trimming removed 0 bases from V and 2 bases from J, with 15 bases in between. This CDR3 has 17 amino acids. Germline assignment: CDR1 MGHRA and CDR2 YSYEKL. CDR3 in amino acids: CASSQDRAETNTDTQYF. CDR3 sequence (DNA): TGCGCCAGCAGCCAAGACCGAGCGGAGACCAACACAGATACGCAGTATTTT.

The table lists this clone with a count of one. V usage is TRBV7-3 and J usage is TRBJ2-1, with a tentative D call TRBD1 (6 bases). Germline CDR1 is SGHTA and CDR2 is FQGTGA. The CDR3 runs to 13 residues. V was shortened by 2 bases and J by 10 bases, with 12 bases between the two germline ends. CDR3 residues: CASSLSGEGEQFF. As DNA, the CDR3 is TGTGCCAGCAGCTTATCAGGGGAAGGGGAGCAGTTCTTC.

The V call is TRBV7-9, the J call TRBJ1-2; 7 bases fit TRBD1. From germline, CDR1 is SEHNR and CDR2 FQNEAQ (reference sequence). V shed 4 bases, J shed 2 bases, and the junction held 7 bases outside the gene matches. The CDR3 length is 15 residues. Here the CDR3 DNA reads TGTGCCAGCAGCTCCATGGTACAGGGGAACTATGGCTACACCTTC. Protein product: CASSSMVQGNYGYTF.

The chain has TRBV30 and TRBJ2-7, with no clear D. This CDR3 comprises 11 residues. The germline V gene has CDR1 GTSNPN and CDR2 SVGIG (reference sequence). V shed 5 bases and J shed 3 bases, with 8 bases lying between them. In DNA, the CDR3 is TGTGCCTGGGGTAGGATCTACGAGCAGTACTTC. It translates to CAWGRIYEQYF.

The chain combines TRBV5-6 with TRBJ1-2; D remains unclear. From germline, CDR1 is SGHDT and CDR2 YYEEEE. The CDR3 covers 14 residues. V gave up 4 bases and J gave up 2 bases, with 12 bases separating them. The CDR3 DNA sequence: TGTGCCAGCAGCCCACCGGGAGGGAACTATGGCTACACCTTC. Amino acids: CASSPPGGNYGYTF.

The chain employs TRBV7-9 and TRBJ2-1; D is possibly TRBD2 (5 bases). The CDR3 contains 13 residues. Trimming cost V 3 bases and J 5 bases, with 8 bases left between them. The germline CDR1 and CDR2 sequences are SEHNR and FQNEAQ (reference sequence). The CDR3 region has the DNA TGTGCCAGCAGCTTCAGCGGAGACAATGAGCAGTTCTTC. Translated, it gives CASSFSGDNEQFF. Filled out from reference TRBV7-9 and TRBJ2-1, the complete variable domain reads DTGVSQNPRHKITKRGQNVTFRCDPISEHNRLYWYRQTLGQGPEFLTYFQNEAQLEKSRLLSDRFSAERPKGSFSTLEIQRTEQGDSAMYLCASSFSGDNEQFFGPGTRLTVL.

The chain joins TRBV6-1 to TRBJ2-1, with TRBD1 identical over 7 bases. The CDR3 covers 14 residues. The germline V gene has CDR1 MNHNS and CDR2 SASEGT. After removal of 0 bases from V and 13 bases from J, the junction contained 9 bases not matched to a gene. The CDR3 DNA reads as TGTGCCAGCAGTGAAGCAGTGACACAGGGGAAACAGTTCTTC. Its translation: CASSEAVTQGKQFF.

The rearrangement joins TRBV10-3 to TRBJ1-5; D not resolved. Germline V gives CDR1 ENHRY, CDR2 SYGVKD. The CDR3 sequence is 16 residues long. V was trimmed by 3 bases and J by 2 bases, leaving 14 bases between them. CDR3: CAISDSSVGGNQPQHF. The CDR3 DNA follows: TGTGCCATCAGTGACTCCTCTGTCGGTGGCAATCAGCCCCAGCATTTT.

V is TRBV25-1 and J is TRBJ2-2; 8 nucleotides match TRBD2. This CDR3 is built from 13 residues. With V trimmed by 8 bases and J by 4 bases, 3 bases remained unmatched. The germline V gene has CDR1 MGHDK and CDR2 SYGVNS. The CDR3 DNA reads TGTGCCAGCCAGCGGGAGCGCACCGGGGAGCTGTTTTTT. This gives the protein CASQRERTGELFF.

V is TRBV15 and J is TRBJ2-3; TRBD2 matches 10 bases. With 0 bases clipped from V and 10 bases from J, the junction kept 19 bases outside the gene matches. Looked up from germline, CDR1 is LNHNV and CDR2 is YYDKDF (reference sequence). This CDR3 spans 19 amino acids. The CDR3 sequence: CATSRDLRASGGGSSAQYF. The DNA of the CDR3 is TGTGCCACCAGCAGAGATCTAAGGGCTAGCGGGGGAGGGTCGTCCGCGCAGTATTTT. Full variable domain (outside the CDR3, taken from reference TRBV15 and TRBJ2-3): DAMVIQNPRYQVTQFGKPVTLSCSQTLNHNVMYWYQQKSSQAPKLLFHYYDKDFNNEADTPDNFQSRRPNTSFCFLDIRSPGLGDTAMYLCATSRDLRASGGGSSAQYFGPGTRLTVL.

Sample share makes this clone medium-sized. Sequence at one end of the junction differs from germline and may be a read error. The chain uses TRBV7-7 and TRBJ2-5; possible D gene TRBD1, 6 bases. Germline V gives CDR1 SSHAT, CDR2 FNYEAQ (reference sequence). CDR3 length: 14 residues. The CDR3 sequence: CASSFGQRTETQYF. CDR3 bases: TGTGCTAGCAGCTTCGGACAGAGGACGGAGACCCAGTACTTC.

The genes are TRBV6-5 and TRBJ1-5; no definite D call. There are 12 residues in the CDR3. Trimming removed 5 bases from V and 1 base from J, with 3 bases in between. CDR1 MNHEY and CDR2 SVGAGI come from the germline V gene. In DNA, the CDR3 is TGTGCCAGCAGTGAGAGCAATCAGCCCCAGCATTTT. It yields the protein CASSESNQPQHF.

The V and J genes are TRBV13 and TRBJ2-7; possibly TRBD2 for D (5 bases). The CDR3 contains 15 residues. CDR1 is PRHDT, CDR2 FYEKMQ, per germline (reference sequence). The germline V and J ends were trimmed by 5 bases and 2 bases, with 16 bases remaining between them. The CDR3 DNA follows: TGTGCCAGCAGCCTTATAAGGACTGGCACCTACGAGCAGTACTTC. Protein sequence: CASSLIRTGTYEQYF. Based on the CDR3 plus reference TRBV13 and TRBJ2-7, the full variable domain is AAGVIQSPRHLIKEKRETATLKCYPIPRHDTVYWYQQGPGQDPQFLISFYEKMQSDKGSIPDRFSAQQFSDYHSELNMSSLELGDSALYFCASSLIRTGTYEQYFGPGTRLTVT.

The CDR3 DNA follows: TGTGCCAGCAGCTTGGCCCAAAGGGTGGGACCCTCCTATGGCTACACCTTC. Residues: CASSLAQRVGPSYGYTF. The chain links TRBV5-5 to TRBJ1-2; weak D call: TRBD1 (5 bases). The CDR3 is made up of 17 amino acids. Germline V lookup: CDR1 SGHKS, CDR2 YYEKEE (reference sequence). V was shortened by 0 bases and J by 4 bases, with 19 bases between the two germline ends.

The V gene is TRBV30, the J gene TRBJ2-4; D not resolved. The CDR3 runs to 13 residues. Germline V CDR1 and CDR2: GTSNPN, SVGIG (reference sequence). Trimming shortened V by 3 bases and J by 7 bases, and 13 bases separated the two germline ends. CDR3 sequence: CAWSVVSPNIQYF. Written as DNA, the CDR3 is TGTGCCTGGAGCGTTGTATCGCCCAACATTCAGTACTTC.

V gene TRBV4-2 combines with J gene TRBJ2-6, with no clear D. Per germline, CDR1 LGHNA and CDR2 YNFKEQ. The V end lost 1 base, the J end lost 2 bases, and 3 bases lay between the germline ends. The CDR3 length is 14 residues. This CDR3 is CASSQGTGANVLTF. The CDR3 DNA sequence: TGTGCCAGCAGCCAAGGAACTGGGGCCAACGTCCTGACTTTC.

V and J are TRBV27 and TRBJ2-7, with 11 bases fitting TRBD2. The J segment lost 0 bases and the V segment lost 2 bases, leaving 6 bases of the junction unmatched. The CDR3 has 17 residues. Germline CDR1 MNHEY, CDR2 SMNVEV (reference sequence). The CDR3, as DNA: TGTGCCAGCAGTTTAACTAGCGGGAGCCTGAGCTCCTACGAGCAGTACTTC. Encoded protein: CASSLTSGSLSSYEQYF.

The gene calls are TRBV19 and TRBJ2-5, with D hard to call. Germline assignment: CDR1 LNHDA and CDR2 SQIVND (reference sequence). The V and J ends lost 8 bases and 1 base respectively, with 5 bases between them. This CDR3 is 11 amino acids long. In nucleotides, the CDR3 is TGTGCCAGTTATAGCCAAGAGACCCAGTACTTC. It encodes CASYSQETQYF.

The chain links TRBV18 to TRBJ2-1, with 10 bases that match TRBD2. Losses at the gene ends were 6 bases for V and 9 bases for J; bases not matched to a gene: 17. In germline, CDR1 is KGHSH, CDR2 LQKENI. The CDR3 spans 17 residues. The CDR3 DNA reads as TGTGCCAGCTCTCCTGACCTGCCCCTAGCGGGAGCTGTTGAGCAGTTCTTC. Protein product: CASSPDLPLAGAVEQFF. The full variable domain, rest sourced from reference TRBV18 and TRBJ2-1, is NAGVMQNPRHLVRRRGQEARLRCSPMKGHSHVYWYRQLPEEGLKFMVYLQKENIIDESGMPKERFSAEFPKEGPSILRIQQVVRGDSAAYFCASSPDLPLAGAVEQFFGPGTRLTVL.

The genes are TRBV7-6 and TRBJ1-5, with D perhaps TRBD1 (5 bases). Germline assignment: CDR1 SGHVS and CDR2 FNYEAQ. The CDR3 runs 13 residues. Trimming removed 3 bases at V and 5 bases at J, with 8 bases between. As DNA, the CDR3 is TGTGCCAGCAGCTTCAGACAGCATCAGCCCCAGCATTTT. This sequence encodes CASSFRQHQPQHF.